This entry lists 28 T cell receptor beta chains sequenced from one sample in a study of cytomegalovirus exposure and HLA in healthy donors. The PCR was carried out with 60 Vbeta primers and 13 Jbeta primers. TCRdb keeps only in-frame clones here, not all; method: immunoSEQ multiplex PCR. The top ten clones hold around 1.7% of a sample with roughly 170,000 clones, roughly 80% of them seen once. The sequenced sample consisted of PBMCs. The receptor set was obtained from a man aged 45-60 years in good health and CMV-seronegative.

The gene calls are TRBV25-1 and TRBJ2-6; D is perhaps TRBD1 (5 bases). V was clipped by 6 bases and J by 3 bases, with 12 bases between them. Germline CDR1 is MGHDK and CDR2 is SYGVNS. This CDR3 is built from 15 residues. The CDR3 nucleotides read TGTGCCAGCAGGGGGCTGGGTGGTGGGGCCAACGTCCTGACTTTC. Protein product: CASRGLGGGANVLTF.

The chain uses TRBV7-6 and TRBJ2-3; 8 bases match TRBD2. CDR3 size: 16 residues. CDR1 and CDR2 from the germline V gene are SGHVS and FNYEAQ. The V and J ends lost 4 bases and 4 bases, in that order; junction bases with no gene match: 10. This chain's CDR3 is CASSSPLRGVPDTQYF. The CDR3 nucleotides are TGTGCCAGCAGCTCGCCCTTGCGGGGGGTCCCAGATACGCAGTATTTT.

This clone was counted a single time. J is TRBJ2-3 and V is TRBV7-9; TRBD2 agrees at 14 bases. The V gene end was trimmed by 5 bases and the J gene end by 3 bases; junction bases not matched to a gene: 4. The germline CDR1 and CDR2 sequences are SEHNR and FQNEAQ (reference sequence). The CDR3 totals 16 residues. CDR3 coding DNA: TGTGCCAGCAGCGTAGGGACTAGCGGGGGAACAGATACGCAGTATTTT. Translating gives CASSVGTSGGTDTQYF.

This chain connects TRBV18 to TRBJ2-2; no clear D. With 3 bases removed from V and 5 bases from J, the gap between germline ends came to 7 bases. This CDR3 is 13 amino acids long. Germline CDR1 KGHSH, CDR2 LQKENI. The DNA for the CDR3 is TGTGCCAGCTCACCCCCTGAGACCGGGGAGCTGTTTTTT. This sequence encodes CASSPPETGELFF. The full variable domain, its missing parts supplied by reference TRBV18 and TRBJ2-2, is NAGVMQNPRHLVRRRGQEARLRCSPMKGHSHVYWYRQLPEEGLKFMVYLQKENIIDESGMPKERFSAEFPKEGPSILRIQQVVRGDSAAYFCASSPPETGELFFGEGSRLTVL.

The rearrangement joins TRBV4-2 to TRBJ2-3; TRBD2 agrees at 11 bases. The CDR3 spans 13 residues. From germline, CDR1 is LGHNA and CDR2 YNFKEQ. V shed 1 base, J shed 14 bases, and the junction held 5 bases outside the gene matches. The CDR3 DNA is TGTGCCAGCAGCCAAGCACTAGCGGGGGCCGGGTATTTT. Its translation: CASSQALAGAGYF.

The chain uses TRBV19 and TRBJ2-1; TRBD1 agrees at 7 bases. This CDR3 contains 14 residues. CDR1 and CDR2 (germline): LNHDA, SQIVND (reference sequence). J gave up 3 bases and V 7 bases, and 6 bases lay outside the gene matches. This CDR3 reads CASKTGIDYNEQFF. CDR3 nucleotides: TGTGCCAGTAAGACAGGGATCGACTACAATGAGCAGTTCTTC.

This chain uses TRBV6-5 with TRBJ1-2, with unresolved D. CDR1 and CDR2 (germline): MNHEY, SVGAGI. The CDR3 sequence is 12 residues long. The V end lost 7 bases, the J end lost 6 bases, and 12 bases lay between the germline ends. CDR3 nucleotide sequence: TGTGCCAGCACCCGGTTTGGTGATGGCTACACCTTC. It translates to CASTRFGDGYTF.

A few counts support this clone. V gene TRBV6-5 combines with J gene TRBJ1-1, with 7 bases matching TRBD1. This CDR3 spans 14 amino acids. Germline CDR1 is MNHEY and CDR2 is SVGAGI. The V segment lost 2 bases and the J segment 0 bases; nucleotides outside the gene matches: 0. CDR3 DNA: TGTGCCAGCAGTTACGACAGGGTGAACACTGAAGCTTTCTTT. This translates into CASSYDRVNTEAFF.

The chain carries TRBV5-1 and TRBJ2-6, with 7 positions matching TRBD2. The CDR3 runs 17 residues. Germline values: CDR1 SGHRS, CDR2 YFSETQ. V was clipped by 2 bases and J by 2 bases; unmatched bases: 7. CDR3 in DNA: TGCGCCAGCAGCTTATTTCAGAGCGGGGCTGGGGCCAACGTCCTGACTTTC. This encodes CASSLFQSGAGANVLTF. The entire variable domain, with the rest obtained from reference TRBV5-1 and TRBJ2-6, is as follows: KAGVTQTPRYLIKTRGQQVTLSCSPISGHRSVSWYQQTPGQGLQFLFEYFSETQRNKGNFPGRFSGRQFSNSRSEMNVSTLELGDSALYLCASSLFQSGAGANVLTFGAGSRLTVL.

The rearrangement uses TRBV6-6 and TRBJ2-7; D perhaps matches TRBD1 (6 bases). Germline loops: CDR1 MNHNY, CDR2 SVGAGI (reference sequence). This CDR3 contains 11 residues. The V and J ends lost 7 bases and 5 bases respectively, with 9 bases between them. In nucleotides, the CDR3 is TGTGCCAGCACTCACAGGGACGAGCAGTACTTC. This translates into CASTHRDEQYF.

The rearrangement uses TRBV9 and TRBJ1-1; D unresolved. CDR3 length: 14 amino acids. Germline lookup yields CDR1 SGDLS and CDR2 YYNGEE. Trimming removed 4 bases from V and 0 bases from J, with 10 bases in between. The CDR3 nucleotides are TGTGCCAGCAGCTCTCTAAACCTGAACACTGAAGCTTTCTTT. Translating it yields CASSSLNLNTEAFF.

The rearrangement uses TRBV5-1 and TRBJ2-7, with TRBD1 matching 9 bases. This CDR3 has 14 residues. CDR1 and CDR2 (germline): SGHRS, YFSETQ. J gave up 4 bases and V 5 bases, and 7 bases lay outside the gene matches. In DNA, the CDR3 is TGCGCCAGCAGTCAGGACAGGGGCAGGTACGAGCAGTACTTC. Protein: CASSQDRGRYEQYF.

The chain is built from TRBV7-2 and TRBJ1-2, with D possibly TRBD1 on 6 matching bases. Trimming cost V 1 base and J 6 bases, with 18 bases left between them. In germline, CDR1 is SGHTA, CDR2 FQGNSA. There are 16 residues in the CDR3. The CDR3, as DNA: TGTGCCAGCAGCTTAGGACCCCGACAGGCAGCCAATGGCTACACCTTC. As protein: CASSLGPRQAANGYTF. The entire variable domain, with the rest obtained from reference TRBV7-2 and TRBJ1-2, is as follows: GAGVSQSPSNKVTEKGKDVELRCDPISGHTALYWYRQSLGQGLEFLIYFQGNSAPDKSGLPSDRFSAERTGGSVSTLTIQRTQQEDSAVYLCASSLGPRQAANGYTFGSGTRLTVV.

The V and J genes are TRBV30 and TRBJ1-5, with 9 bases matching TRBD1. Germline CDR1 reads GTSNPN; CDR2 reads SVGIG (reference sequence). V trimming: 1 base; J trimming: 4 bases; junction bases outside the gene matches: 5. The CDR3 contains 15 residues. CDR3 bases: TGTGCCTGGAGTGGACAGGGGGTTACGAATCAGCCCCAGCATTTT. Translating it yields CAWSGQGVTNQPQHF.

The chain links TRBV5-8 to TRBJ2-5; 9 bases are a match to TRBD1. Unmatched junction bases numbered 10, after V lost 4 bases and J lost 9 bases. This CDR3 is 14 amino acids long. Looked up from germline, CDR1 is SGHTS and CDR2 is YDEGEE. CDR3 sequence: CASSTGTGRRAQYF. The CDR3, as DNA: TGTGCCAGCAGCACGGGGACAGGGAGGAGGGCCCAGTACTTC.

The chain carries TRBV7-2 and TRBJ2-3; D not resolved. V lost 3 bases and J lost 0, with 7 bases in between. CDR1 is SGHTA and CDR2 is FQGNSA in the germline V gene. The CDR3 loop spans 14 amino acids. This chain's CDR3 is CASSFYKSTDTQYF. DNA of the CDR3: TGTGCCAGCAGCTTTTATAAAAGCACAGATACGCAGTATTTT.

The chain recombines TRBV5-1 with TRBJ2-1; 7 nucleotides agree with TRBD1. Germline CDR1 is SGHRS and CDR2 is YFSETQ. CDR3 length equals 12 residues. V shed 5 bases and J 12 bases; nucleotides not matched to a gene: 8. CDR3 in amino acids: CASSPQGTGQFF. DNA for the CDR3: TGCGCCAGCAGTCCACAGGGGACCGGGCAGTTCTTC.

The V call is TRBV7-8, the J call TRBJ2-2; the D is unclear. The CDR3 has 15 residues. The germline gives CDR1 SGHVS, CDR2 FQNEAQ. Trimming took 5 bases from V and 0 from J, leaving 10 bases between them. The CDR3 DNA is TGTGCCAGCAGCCCGACTCGAACGAACACCGGGGAGCTGTTTTTT. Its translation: CASSPTRTNTGELFF. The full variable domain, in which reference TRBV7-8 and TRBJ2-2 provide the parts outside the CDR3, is GAGVSQSPRYKVAKRGQDVALRCDPISGHVSLFWYQQALGQGPEFLTYFQNEAQLDKSGLPSDRFFAERPEGSVSTLKIQRTQQEDSAVYLCASSPTRTNTGELFFGEGSRLTVL.

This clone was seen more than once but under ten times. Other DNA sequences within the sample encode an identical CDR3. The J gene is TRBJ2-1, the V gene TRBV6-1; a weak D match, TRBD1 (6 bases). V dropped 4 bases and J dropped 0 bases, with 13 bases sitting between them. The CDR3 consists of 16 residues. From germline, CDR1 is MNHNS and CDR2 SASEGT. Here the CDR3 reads CASSAAGVPSYNEQFF. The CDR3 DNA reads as TGTGCCAGCAGTGCCGCAGGGGTCCCCTCCTACAATGAGCAGTTCTTC.

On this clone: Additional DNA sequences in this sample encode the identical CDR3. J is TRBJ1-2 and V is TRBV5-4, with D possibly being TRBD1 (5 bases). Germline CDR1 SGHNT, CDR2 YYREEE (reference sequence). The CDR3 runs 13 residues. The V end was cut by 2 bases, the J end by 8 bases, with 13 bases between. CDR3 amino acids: CASSFPGLGGYTF. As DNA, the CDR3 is TGTGCCAGCAGCTTCCCAGGGCTAGGCGGCTACACCTTC.

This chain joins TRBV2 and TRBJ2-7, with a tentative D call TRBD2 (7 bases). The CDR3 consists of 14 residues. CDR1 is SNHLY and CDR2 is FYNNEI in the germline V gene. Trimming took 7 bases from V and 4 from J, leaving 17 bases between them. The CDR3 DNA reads TGTGCCAGCATAGGGGGGAGGGTCATATACGAGCAGTACTTC. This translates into CASIGGRVIYEQYF.

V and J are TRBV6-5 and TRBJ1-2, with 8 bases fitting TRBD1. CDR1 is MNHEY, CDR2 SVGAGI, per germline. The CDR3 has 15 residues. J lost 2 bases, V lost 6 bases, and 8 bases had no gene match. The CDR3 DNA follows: TGTGCCAGCAGCTCGGGACCAGGGGGCAACTATGGCTACACCTTC. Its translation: CASSSGPGGNYGYTF.

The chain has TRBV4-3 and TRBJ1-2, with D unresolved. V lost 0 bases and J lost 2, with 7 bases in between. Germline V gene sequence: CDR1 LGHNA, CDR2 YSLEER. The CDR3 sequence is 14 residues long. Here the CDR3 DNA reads TGCGCCAGCAGCCAAGAACCCGGGAACTATGGCTACACCTTC. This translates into CASSQEPGNYGYTF.

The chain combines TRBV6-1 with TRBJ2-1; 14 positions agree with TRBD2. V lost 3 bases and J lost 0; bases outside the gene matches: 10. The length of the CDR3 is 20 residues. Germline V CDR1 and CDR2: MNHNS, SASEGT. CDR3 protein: CASSETLGTSGGSSYNEQFF. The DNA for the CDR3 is TGTGCCAGCAGTGAGACACTCGGGACTAGCGGGGGAAGCTCCTACAATGAGCAGTTCTTC.

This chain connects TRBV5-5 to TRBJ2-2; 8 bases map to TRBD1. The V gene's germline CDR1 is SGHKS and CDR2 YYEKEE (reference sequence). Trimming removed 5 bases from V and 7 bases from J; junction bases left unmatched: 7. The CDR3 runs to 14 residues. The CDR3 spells CASRAGGVGGELFF. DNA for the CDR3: TGTGCCAGCAGGGCAGGGGGCGTCGGCGGGGAGCTGTTTTTT.

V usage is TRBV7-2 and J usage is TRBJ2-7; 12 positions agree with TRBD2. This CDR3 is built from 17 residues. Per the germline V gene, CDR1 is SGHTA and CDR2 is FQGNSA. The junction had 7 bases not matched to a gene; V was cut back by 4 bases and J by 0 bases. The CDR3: CASSSQLAGGFSYEQYF. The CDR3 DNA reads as TGTGCCAGCAGCTCACAACTAGCGGGGGGTTTCTCCTACGAGCAGTACTTC.

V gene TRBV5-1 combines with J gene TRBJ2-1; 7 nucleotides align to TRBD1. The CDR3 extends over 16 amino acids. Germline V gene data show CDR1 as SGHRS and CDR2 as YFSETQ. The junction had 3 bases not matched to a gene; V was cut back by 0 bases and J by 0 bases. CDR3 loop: CASSLETGSSYNEQFF. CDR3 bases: TGCGCCAGCAGCTTGGAGACAGGGAGCTCCTACAATGAGCAGTTCTTC.

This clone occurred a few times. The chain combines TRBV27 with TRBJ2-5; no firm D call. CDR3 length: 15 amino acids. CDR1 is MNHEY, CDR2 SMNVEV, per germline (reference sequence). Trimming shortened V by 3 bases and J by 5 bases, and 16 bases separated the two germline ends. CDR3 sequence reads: CASSLWRGSWETQYF. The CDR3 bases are TGTGCCAGCAGTTTGTGGCGAGGAAGTTGGGAGACCCAGTACTTC.